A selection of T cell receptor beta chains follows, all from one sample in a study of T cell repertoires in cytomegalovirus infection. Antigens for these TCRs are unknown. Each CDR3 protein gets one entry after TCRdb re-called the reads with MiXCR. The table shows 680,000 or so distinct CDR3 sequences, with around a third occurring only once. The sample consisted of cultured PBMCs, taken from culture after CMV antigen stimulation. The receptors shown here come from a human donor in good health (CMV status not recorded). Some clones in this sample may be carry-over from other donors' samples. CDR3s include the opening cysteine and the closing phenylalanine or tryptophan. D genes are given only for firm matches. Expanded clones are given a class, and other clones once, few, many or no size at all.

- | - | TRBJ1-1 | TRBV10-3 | TGTGCCATCAGTGAGTCTCTGGGGAACACTGAAGCTTTCTTT | CAISESLGNTEAFF
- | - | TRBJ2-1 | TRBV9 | TGTGCCAGCAGCGTCGCCGGGGACGTCTACAATGAGCAGTTCTTC | CASSVAGDVYNEQFF
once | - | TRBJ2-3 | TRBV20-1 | TGCAGTGCTCCACCTTCGGAGGGGGGACTCGCGGATACGCAGTATTTT | CSAPPSEGGLADTQYF
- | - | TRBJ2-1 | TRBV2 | TGTGCCAGCCAGGGGTACAATGAGCAGTTCTTC | CASQGYNEQFF
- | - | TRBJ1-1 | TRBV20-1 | TGCAGTGCTAGTAACCATATTAAAGACGCTTTCTTT | CSASNHIKDAFF
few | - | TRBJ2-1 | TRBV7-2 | TGTGCCAGCAGCTTAAATACGGATAGTTACAATGAGCAGTTCTTC | CASSLNTDSYNEQFF
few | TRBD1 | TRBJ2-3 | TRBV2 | TGTGCCAGCAGTGGACAGGGGGCCACCACGCAGTATTTT | CASSGQGATTQYF
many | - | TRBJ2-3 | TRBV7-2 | TGTGCCAGCAGCTTAGAGGCAGATACGCAGTATTTT | CASSLEADTQYF
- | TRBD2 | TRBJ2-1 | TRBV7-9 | TGTGCCAGCAGCGTAGGTATTTCGTCTAGGGGACTAGGCTTTAATGAGCAGTTCTTC | CASSVGISSRGLGFNEQFF
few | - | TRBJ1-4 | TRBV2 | TGTGCCAGCAGTGCCGGGACGCTGGAGGGTGAAAAACTGTTTTTT | CASSAGTLEGEKLFF
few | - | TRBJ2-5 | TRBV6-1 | TGTGCCAGCACTAGAGGGCCCGGAGAGACCCAGTACTTC | CASTRGPGETQYF
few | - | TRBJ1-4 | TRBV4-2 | TGTGCCAGCAGCCAAGATAGGACACGGACTAATGAAAAACTGTTTTTT | CASSQDRTRTNEKLFF
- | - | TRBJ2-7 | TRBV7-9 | TGTGCCAGCAGCCCCCGTCGACAGGGACTCATCTACGAGCAGTACTTC | CASSPRRQGLIYEQYF
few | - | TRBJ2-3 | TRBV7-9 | TGTGCCAGCAGTGACTTAAAGGATACGCAGTATTTT | CASSDLKDTQYF
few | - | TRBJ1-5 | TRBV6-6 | TGTGCCAGCAGTTACTCGCAGGGTGGCAATCAGCCCCAGCATTTT | CASSYSQGGNQPQHF
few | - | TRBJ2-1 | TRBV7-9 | TGTGCCAGCAGCTTAGGTCGGGGTCCGTCTCACAATGAGCAGTTCTTC | CASSLGRGPSHNEQFF
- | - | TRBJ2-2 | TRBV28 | TGTGCCAGCACTCCCGGACCCACTCGGGGGGAGCTGTTTTTT | CASTPGPTRGELFF
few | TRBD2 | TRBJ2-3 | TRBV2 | TGTGCCAGCAGAAACGGGACTAGCGGGATGACAGATACGCAGTATTTT | CASRNGTSGMTDTQYF
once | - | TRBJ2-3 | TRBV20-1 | TGCAGTGCCGGGCCAAAAGATACGCAGTATTTT | CSAGPKDTQYF
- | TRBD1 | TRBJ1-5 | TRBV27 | TGTGCCAGCAGGGGGACAGGGGTGCAGCCCCAGCATTTT | CASRGTGVQPQHF
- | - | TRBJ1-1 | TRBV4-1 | TGCGCCAGCAGCCAAGCGGAAGCTTTCTTT | CASSQAEAFF
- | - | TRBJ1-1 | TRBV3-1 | TGTGCCAGCAGCCAAGATGGAGAACAGACAAACACTGAAGCTTTCTTT | CASSQDGEQTNTEAFF
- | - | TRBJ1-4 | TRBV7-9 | TGTGCCAGCAGCTTAGAGACCCCCTTTGAAAAACTGTTTTTT | CASSLETPFEKLFF
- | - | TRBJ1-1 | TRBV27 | TGTGCCAGCAGCATACACTCAGGGATAGGTGAAGCTTTCTTT | CASSIHSGIGEAFF
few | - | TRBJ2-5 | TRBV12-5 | TGTGCTAGTGGTTTTGGTAGCGGAGAGACCCAGTACTTC | CASGFGSGETQYF
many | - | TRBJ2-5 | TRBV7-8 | TGTGCCAGCAGCTTAATATCGGAGACCCAGTACTTC | CASSLISETQYF
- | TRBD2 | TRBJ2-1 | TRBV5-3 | TGTGCCAGCAACCCCCTAGGGACTAGCGGGAGTGAGGGTGAGCAGTTCTTC | CASNPLGTSGSEGEQFF
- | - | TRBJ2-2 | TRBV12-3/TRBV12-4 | TGTGCCAGCAGTTTAAGGACTTCGAACACCGGGGAGCTGTTTTTT | CASSLRTSNTGELFF
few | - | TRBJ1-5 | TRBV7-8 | TGTGCCAGCAGCTTAGACCGGCTCCAGCCCCAGCATTTT | CASSLDRLQPQHF
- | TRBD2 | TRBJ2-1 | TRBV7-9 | TGTGCCAGCAGCTTAATAGTAGCGGGTTCTTACAATGAGCAGTTCTTC | CASSLIVAGSYNEQFF
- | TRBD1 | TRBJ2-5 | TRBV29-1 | TGCAGCGTGGTGAGGGGGCTCTTGGAGACCCAGTACTTC | CSVVRGLLETQYF
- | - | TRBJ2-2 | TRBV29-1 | TGCAGCGTTGAAGAAAGCAACACCGGGGAGCTGTTTTTT | CSVEESNTGELFF
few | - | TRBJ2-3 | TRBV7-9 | TGTGCCAGCAGCTTAGCGGGGTATGTCGGGACAGATACGCAGTATTTT | CASSLAGYVGTDTQYF
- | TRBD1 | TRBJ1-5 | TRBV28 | TGTGCCAGCAGTTCCCAACGACAGGGCCTGAGCAATCAGCCCCAGCATTTT | CASSSQRQGLSNQPQHF
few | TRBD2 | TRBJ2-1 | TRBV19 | TGTGCCAGTAGTCTATCCGGGACTAGCGGGTCCCCCCGCAATGAGCAGTTCTTC | CASSLSGTSGSPRNEQFF
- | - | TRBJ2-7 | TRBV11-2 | TGTGCCAGCAGCCCCATTTGGTCCTACGAGCAGTACTTC | CASSPIWSYEQYF
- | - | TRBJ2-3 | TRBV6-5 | TGTGCCAGCAGTTACGGACTGAAAAACACAGATACGCAGTATTTT | CASSYGLKNTDTQYF
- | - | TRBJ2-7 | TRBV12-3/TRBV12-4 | TGTGCCAGCAGTTTGGGCCCCTTGGCGTACTTC | CASSLGPLAYF
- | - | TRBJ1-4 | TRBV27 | TGTGCCAGCAGGGCACAGCACCCTTCAACTAATGAAAAACTGTTTTTT | CASRAQHPSTNEKLFF
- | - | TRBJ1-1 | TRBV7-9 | TGTGCCAGCAGCTTTGGGTCGGGATCGGTCGCTTTCTTT | CASSFGSGSVAFF
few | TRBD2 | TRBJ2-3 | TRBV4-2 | TGTGCCAGCAGCCAAGTTTTCGGGGGGACAGATACGCAGTATTTT | CASSQVFGGTDTQYF
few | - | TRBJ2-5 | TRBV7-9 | TGTGCCAGCAGCCCCGAAAGGTGGAGAGAGACCCAGTACTTC | CASSPERWRETQYF
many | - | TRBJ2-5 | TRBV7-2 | TGTGCCAGCAGCTTAGGGGAGAGGGAGACCCAGTACTTC | CASSLGERETQYF
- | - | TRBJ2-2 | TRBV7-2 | TGTGCCAGCAGCTTAGTTTTTTGGGGGGCGCGGGGCACCGGGGAGCTGTTTTTT | CASSLVFWGARGTGELFF
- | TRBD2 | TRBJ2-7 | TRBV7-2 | TGTGCCAGCAGATTGTGGGGGGAGGGCCGGGGGAACGAGCAGTACTTC | CASRLWGEGRGNEQYF
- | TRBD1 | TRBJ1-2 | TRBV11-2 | TGTGCCAGCAGAACGGTGCGGTCAGGGGGCAATCCTGACTATGGCTACACCTTC | CASRTVRSGGNPDYGYTF
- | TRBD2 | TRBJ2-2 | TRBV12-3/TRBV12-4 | TGTGCCAGCACCGAGCGGGGGGAGATCGGCGGGGAGCTGTTTTTT | CASTERGEIGGELFF
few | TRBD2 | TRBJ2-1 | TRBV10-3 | TGTGCCATCAGTCGACTAGCGGTCGATGAGCAGTTCTTC | CAISRLAVDEQFF
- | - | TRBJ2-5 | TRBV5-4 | TGTGCCAGCAGCTCTGGAAGTAGGCTAGCGAAAGAGACCCAGTACTTC | CASSSGSRLAKETQYF
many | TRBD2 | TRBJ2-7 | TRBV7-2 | TGTGCCAGCAGCTGGGGGGGCTCCTACGAGCAGTACTTC | CASSWGGSYEQYF
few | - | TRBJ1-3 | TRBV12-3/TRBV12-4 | TGTGCCAGCAGTTTGGTCCTGGCGGACACCATATATTTT | CASSLVLADTIYF
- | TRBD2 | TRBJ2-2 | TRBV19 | TGTGCCAGTAAGACTAGCGGGGCCCTCACCGGGGAGCTGTTTTTT | CASKTSGALTGELFF
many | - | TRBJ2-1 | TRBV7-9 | TGTGCCAGCAGCTTAGGGTTCCACAATGAGCAGTTCTTC | CASSLGFHNEQFF
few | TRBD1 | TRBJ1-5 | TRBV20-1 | TGCAGTGCTAGAGGACAGGGCGGCTATAGAAATCAGCCCCAGCATTTT | CSARGQGGYRNQPQHF
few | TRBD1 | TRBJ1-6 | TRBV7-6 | TGTGCCAGCAGCAACGGACAGGGAGCTTCACCCCTCCACTTT | CASSNGQGASPLHF
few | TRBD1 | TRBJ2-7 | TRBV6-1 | TGTGCCAGCAGTCCCGACAGGGCTAGGTACGAGCAGTACTTC | CASSPDRARYEQYF
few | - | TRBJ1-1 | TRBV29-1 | TGCAGCGTTGGATGGGGTAGGGGCACTGAAGCTTTCTTT | CSVGWGRGTEAFF